This TCR beta chain was recorded in a study of CD8+CD57+ T cells in acquired aplastic anemia. Study-level information: Sorted CD4+ and CD8+ cells gave an average of roughly 3.2 ug of DNA. Regarding the study as a whole: Some 31 shared CD8+ CDR3s appeared highly expressed within patients' immunodominant clones.

An expansion of CD8+CD57+ cells by flow cytometry had been shown in patients chosen for sequencing. Patients had not yet gotten any therapy when their blood was taken for sampling. Genomic DNA was employed as the template in profiling TCR beta VDJ and CDR3. TCRdb passed the reads through MiXCR, listing each CDR3 protein once. The table has about 180,000 distinct CDR3 sequences, around 48% seen once. In regard to this clonotype: What it binds is unknown.

Germline trimming cut 3 bases from V and 1 base from J; bases unmatched to any gene: 4. Germline lookup yields CDR1 SGHAT and CDR2 FQNNGV. The CDR3 is 16 amino acids. Material for sequencing was sorted CD4+, CD8+, or CD8+CD57+ T cells (not recorded which) from PBMCs. The sequence came from a human donor with aplastic anemia. The chain combines TRBV11-2 with TRBJ2-2, with 8 positions matching TRBD1. The chain's CDR3 is CASSLQGARNTGELFF. CDR3 nucleotide sequence: TGTGCCAGCAGCTTGCAGGGGGCAAGGAACACCGGGGAGCTGTTTTTT.